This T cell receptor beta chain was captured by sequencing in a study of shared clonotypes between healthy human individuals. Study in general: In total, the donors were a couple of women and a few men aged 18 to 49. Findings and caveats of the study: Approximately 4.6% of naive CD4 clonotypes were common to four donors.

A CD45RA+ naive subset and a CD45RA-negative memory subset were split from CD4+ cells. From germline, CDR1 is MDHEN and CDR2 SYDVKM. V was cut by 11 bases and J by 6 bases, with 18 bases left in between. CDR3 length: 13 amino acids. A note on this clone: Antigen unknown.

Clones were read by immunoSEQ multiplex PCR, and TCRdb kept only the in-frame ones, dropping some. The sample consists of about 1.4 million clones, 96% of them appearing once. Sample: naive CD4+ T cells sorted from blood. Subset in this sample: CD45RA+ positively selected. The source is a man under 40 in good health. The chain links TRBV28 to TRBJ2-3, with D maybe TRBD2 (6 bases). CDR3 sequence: CASTREAGDTQYF. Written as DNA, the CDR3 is TGTGCCTCTACTAGGGAGGCCGGGGATACGCAGTATTTT. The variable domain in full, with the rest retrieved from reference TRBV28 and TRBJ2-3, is DVKVTQSSRYLVKRTGEKVFLECVQDMDHENMFWYRQDPGLGLRLIYFSYDVKMKEKGDIPEGYSVSREKKERFSLILESASTNQTSMYLCASTREAGDTQYFGPGTRLTVL.